This T cell receptor (beta chain) was retrieved from a study of T cell repertoires in breast cancer. Primers covering all TCR V genes were used in emulsion RT-PCR on CD8+ T cells. The germline V gene encodes CDR1 DFQATT and CDR2 SNEGSKA (reference sequence). V lost 5 bases to trimming and J lost 7 bases, with 14 bases between them. This CDR3 contains 12 residues. Study-level points and caveats: Tumor-free sentinel nodes shared only 1.5% to 2% of tumor TCRs; involved nodes shared around 7.7%.

Unpaired genes were suppressed by blocking oligonucleotides during a second nested PCR. MiXCR was run by TCRdb on the emulsion pairing reads, yielding one entry per CDR3 protein. This repertoire shows 4,000 to 5,000 distinct CDR3 sequences, around a third found once; its top ten account for 30% to 35%. This clonotype has ten or more counts. Its cognate antigen is unknown. The chain is built from TRBV20-1 and TRBJ1-1; unclear D gene. The specimen was CD8+ T cells. The TCR originated in a pool of human donors with breast cancer or a healthy control (not recorded which). The CDR3, as DNA: TGCAGTGCTCCCGACGGAGACCGTGAAGCTTTCTTT. It yields the protein CSAPDGDREAFF.